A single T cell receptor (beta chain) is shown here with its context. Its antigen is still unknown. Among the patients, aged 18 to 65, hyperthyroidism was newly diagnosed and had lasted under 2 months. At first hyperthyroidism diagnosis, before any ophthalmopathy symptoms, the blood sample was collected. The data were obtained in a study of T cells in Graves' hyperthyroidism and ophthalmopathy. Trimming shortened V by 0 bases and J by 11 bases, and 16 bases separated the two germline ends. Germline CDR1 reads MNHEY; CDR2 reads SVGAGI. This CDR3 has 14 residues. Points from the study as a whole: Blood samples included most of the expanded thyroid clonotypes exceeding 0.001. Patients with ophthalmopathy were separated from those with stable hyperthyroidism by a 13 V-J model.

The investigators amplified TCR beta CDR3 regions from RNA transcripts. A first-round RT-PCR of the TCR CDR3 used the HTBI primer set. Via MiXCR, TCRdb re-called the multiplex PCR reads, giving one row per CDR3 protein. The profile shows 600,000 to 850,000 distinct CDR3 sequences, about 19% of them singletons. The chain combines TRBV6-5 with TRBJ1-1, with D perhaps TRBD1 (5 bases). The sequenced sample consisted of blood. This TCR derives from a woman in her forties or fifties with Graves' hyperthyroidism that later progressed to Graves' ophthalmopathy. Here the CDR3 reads CASSYSGLQFGAFF. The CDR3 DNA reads TGTGCCAGCAGTTACTCGGGGCTCCAATTCGGGGCTTTCTTT.